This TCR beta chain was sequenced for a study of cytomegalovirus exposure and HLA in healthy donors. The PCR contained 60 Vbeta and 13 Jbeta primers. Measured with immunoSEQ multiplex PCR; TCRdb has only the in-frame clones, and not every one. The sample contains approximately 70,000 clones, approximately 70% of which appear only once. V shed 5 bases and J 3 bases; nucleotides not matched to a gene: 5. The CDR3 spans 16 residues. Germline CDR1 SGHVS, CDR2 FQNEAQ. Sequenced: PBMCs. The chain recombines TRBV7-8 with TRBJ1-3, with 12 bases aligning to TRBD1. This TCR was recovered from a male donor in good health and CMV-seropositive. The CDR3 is CASSGGQGAGGNTIYF. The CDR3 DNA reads TGTGCCAGCAGCGGGGGACAGGGGGCTGGTGGAAACACCATATATTTT.